Sequencing of this T cell receptor (beta chain) was carried out in a study of PD-L1 blockade in urothelial cancer. Looking at the study overall: T cell content in blood samples showed a median of about 140,000.

Method: immunoSEQ multiplex PCR; TCRdb's copy keeps in-frame clones and lacks some. Of about 52,000 clones in the sample, roughly four fifths were seen once. This clone was recorded only once. The V gene end was trimmed by 4 bases and the J gene end by 4 bases; junction bases not matched to a gene: 18. The germline V gene encodes CDR1 SGHAT and CDR2 FQDESV (reference sequence). This CDR3 spans 19 amino acids. Time point: pretreatment peripheral blood. The study collected 1 to 8 samples per patient, pretreatment and on-treatment. Sequencing was performed on PBMCs, taken around atezolizumab (anti-PD-L1) treatment. The sequence derives from a man aged 65-85 years with urothelial cancer. V gene TRBV11-1 combines with J gene TRBJ2-5, with 10 positions matching TRBD1. The CDR3 protein is CASSSIEPGQGKFRETQYF. The CDR3 DNA reads TGTGCCAGCAGCTCAATCGAACCGGGACAGGGGAAATTTAGAGAGACCCAGTACTTC.